The 6 T cell receptor beta chains listed next were all sequenced from one sample in a study of cytomegalovirus exposure and HLA in healthy donors. PCR involved 60 Vbeta and 13 Jbeta primers. Clones were sequenced by immunoSEQ multiplex PCR, and TCRdb holds only the in-frame ones, with some missing. The repertoire holds about 120,000 clones, about 78% seen once, with around 3.7% in the top ten. Sequenced: PBMCs. These receptor sequences come from a man younger than 40 in good health and CMV-seronegative.

J is TRBJ2-6 and V is TRBV15; D gene uncertain. The CDR3 length is 14 residues. Between the trimmed V and J ends, which lost 7 bases and 0 bases, there was a span of 7 bases. The germline CDR1 and CDR2 sequences are LNHNV and YYDKDF (reference sequence). As DNA, the CDR3 is TGTGCCACCACGGGTTACTCTGGGGCCAACGTCCTGACTTTC. Protein: CATTGYSGANVLTF. The complete variable domain, with remaining parts taken from reference TRBV15 and TRBJ2-6, reads DAMVIQNPRYQVTQFGKPVTLSCSQTLNHNVMYWYQQKSSQAPKLLFHYYDKDFNNEADTPDNFQSRRPNTSFCFLDIRSPGLGDTAMYLCATTGYSGANVLTFGAGSRLTVL.

The chain is built from TRBV27 and TRBJ2-5, with TRBD1 as a possible D gene (6 bases). The V and J ends lost 3 bases and 5 bases respectively, with 10 bases between them. Germline V lookup: CDR1 MNHEY, CDR2 SMNVEV (reference sequence). This CDR3 is 13 amino acids long. The CDR3 DNA reads TGTGCCAGCAGTTTGACAGGATGGGAGACCCAGTACTTC. Protein: CASSLTGWETQYF.

This sequence joins TRBV10-3 and TRBJ1-2; D is possibly TRBD1 (6 bases). CDR1 is ENHRY and CDR2 is SYGVKD in the germline V gene. V lost 0 bases and J 2 bases, leaving 13 bases between the germline ends. This CDR3 spans 16 amino acids. The CDR3 DNA follows: TGTGCCATCAGTGAGTCGGTGCCCAGGGGAAACTATGGCTACACCTTC. It codes for CAISESVPRGNYGYTF.

The gene calls are TRBV5-4 and TRBJ2-7; 10 bases are shared with TRBD1. The germline V gene encodes CDR1 SGHNT and CDR2 YYREEE (reference sequence). The CDR3 is made up of 15 amino acids. V shed 6 bases, J shed 2 bases, and the junction held 8 bases outside the gene matches. The CDR3 spells CASNLFGTGAYEQYF. In DNA, the CDR3 is TGTGCCAGCAACTTATTCGGGACAGGGGCCTACGAGCAGTACTTC.

V and J are TRBV5-6 and TRBJ1-2, with 12 bases lining up with TRBD1. V gave up 3 bases and J gave up 7 bases; unmatched junction bases: 4. The CDR3 totals 14 residues. From germline, CDR1 is SGHDT and CDR2 YYEEEE. The CDR3 nucleotides read TGTGCCAGCAGCTACGGGACAGGGGGCTTTGGCTACACCTTC. Protein sequence: CASSYGTGGFGYTF.

This sequence joins TRBV9 and TRBJ2-1; 10 bases align to TRBD2. Trimming cost V 0 bases and J 8 bases; bases outside gene matches: 5. CDR3 length: 15 amino acids. Germline V gene data show CDR1 as SGDLS and CDR2 as YYNGEE. The DNA of the CDR3 is TGTGCCAGCAGCGTAGAACTAGCGGGGAACTATGAGCAGTTCTTC. Protein product: CASSVELAGNYEQFF.